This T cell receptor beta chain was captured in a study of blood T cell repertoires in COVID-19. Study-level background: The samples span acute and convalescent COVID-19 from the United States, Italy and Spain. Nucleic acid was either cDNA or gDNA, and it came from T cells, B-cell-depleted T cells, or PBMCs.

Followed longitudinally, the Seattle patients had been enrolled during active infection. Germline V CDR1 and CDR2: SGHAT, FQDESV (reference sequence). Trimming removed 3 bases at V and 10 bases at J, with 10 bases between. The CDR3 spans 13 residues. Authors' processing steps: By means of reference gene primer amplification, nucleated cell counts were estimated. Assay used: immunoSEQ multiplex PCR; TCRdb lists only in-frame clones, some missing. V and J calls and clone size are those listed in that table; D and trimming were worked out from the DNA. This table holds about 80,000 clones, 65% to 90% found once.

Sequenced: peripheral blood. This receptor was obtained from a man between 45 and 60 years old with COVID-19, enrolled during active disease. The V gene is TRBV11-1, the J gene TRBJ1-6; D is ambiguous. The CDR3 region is CASSFLDSSPLHF. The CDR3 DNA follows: TGTGCCAGCAGCTTCCTCGACTCATCACCCCTCCACTTT. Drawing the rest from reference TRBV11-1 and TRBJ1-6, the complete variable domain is EAEVAQSPRYKITEKSQAVAFWCDPISGHATLYWYRQILGQGPELLVQFQDESVVDDSQLPKDRFSAERLKGVDSTLKIQPAELGDSAMYLCASSFLDSSPLHFGNGTRLTVT.